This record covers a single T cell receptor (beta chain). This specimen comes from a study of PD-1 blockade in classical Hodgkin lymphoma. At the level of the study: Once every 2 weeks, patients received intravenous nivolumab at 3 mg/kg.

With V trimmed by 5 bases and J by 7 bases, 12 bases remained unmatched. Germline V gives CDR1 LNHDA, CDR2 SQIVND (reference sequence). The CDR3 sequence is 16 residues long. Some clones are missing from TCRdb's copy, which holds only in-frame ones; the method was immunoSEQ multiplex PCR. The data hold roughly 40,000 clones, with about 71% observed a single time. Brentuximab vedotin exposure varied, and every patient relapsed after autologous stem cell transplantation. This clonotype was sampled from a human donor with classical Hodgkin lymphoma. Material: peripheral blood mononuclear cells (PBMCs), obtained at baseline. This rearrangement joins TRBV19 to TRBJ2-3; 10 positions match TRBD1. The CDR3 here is CASSVDRGQGLNTQYF. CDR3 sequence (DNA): TGTGCCAGTAGTGTTGACAGGGGGCAGGGTTTAAATACGCAGTATTTT.